This paragraph covers one TCR beta chain sequence. The entry originates in a study of blood T cell repertoires in COVID-19. About the study: From T cells, B-cell-depleted T cells, or PBMCs came the material, which was cDNA or gDNA.

This CDR3 comprises 16 residues. Germline values: CDR1 MDHEN, CDR2 SYDVKM. V was clipped by 6 bases and J by 4 bases; unmatched bases: 7. In the source study's methods: Estimation of nucleated cell counts relied on the amplification of reference gene primers. The table came from immunoSEQ multiplex PCR; TCRdb's copy has only in-frame clones and leaves some out. The V and J calls and clone size were taken over from that table, and D and trimming were inferred from the DNA. The sample comprises roughly 65,000 clones, more than 70% of which are singletons, and more than 45% rests with the top ten. The sequence was obtained from a human donor in a cohort sampled during active COVID-19. This chain joins TRBV28 and TRBJ2-3, with TRBD2 identical over 13 bases. Sequenced input: peripheral blood. In DNA form, the CDR3 reads TGTGCCAGCAGGGGGACTAGCGGGGCCTACGCAGATACGCAGTATTTT. Amino acids: CASRGTSGAYADTQYF.